This entry concerns a single TCR beta chain. Its specificity is not known. This sample was included in a study of OX40 agonist ivuxolimab in advanced cancers. Overall study: Patients were dosed with the agonistic anti-OX40 (CD134) antibody ivuxolimab. Overall study results and limits: There was clonal expansion of CD4+ and CD8+ blood T cells by week 6 at 0.1 to 3.0 mg/kg. Low levels of normalized T-cell clonal expansion also appeared in some nonresponders.

Method: immunoSEQ multiplex PCR; TCRdb's copy keeps in-frame clones and lacks some. The table shows some 74,000 clones, with around 89% occurring only once. There are 13 residues in the CDR3. Looked up from germline, CDR1 is SGHRS and CDR2 is YFSETQ. V lost 0 bases to trimming and J lost 3 bases, with 6 bases between them. The chain uses TRBV5-1 and TRBJ1-2; D call uncertain. This specimen was CD4+ or CD8+ T cells sorted from blood, taken in a trial of the OX40 agonist ivuxolimab. The sequence was obtained from an adult with an advanced solid tumor such as melanoma, head and neck, liver or kidney cancer. Here the CDR3 reads CASSLDSDYGYTF. In DNA form, the CDR3 reads TGCGCCAGCAGCTTGGACAGCGACTATGGCTACACCTTC.